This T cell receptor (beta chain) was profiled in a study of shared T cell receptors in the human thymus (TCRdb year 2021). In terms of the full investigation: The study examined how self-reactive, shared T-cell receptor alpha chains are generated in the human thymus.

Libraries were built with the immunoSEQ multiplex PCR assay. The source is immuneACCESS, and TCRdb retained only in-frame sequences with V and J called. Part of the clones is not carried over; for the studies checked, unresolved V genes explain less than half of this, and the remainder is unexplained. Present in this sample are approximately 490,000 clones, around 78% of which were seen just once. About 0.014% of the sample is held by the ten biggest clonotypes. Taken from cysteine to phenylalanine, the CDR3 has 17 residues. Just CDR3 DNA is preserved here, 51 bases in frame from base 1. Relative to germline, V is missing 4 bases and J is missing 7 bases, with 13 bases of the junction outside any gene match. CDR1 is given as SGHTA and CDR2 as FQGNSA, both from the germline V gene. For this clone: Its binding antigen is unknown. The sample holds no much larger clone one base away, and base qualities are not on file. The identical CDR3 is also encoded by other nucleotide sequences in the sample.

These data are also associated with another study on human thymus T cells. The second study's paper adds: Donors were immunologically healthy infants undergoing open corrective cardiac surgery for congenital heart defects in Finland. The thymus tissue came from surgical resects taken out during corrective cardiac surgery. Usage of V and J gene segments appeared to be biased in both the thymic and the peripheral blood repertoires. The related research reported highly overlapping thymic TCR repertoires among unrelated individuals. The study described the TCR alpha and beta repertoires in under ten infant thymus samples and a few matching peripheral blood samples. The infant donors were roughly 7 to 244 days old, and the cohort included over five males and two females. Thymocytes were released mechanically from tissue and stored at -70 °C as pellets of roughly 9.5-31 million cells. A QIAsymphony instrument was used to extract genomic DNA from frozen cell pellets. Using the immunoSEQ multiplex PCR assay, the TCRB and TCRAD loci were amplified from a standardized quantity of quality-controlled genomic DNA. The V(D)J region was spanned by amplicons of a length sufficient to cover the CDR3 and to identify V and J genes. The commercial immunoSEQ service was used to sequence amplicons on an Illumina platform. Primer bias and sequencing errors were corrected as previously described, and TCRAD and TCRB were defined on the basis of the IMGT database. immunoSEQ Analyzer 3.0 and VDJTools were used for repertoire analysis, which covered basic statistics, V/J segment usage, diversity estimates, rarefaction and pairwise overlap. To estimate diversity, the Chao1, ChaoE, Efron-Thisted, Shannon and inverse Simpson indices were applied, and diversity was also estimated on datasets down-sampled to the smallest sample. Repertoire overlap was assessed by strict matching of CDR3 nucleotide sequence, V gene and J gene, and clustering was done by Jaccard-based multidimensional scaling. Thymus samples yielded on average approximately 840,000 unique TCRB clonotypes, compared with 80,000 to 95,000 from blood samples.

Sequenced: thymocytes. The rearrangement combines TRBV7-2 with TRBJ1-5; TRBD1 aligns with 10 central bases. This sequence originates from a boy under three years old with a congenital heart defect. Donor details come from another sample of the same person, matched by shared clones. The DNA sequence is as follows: TGTGCCAGCAGCTCCCGTCTCCGGGACAGGGGATTACAGCCCCAGCATTTT. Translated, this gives CASSSRLRDRGLQPQHF. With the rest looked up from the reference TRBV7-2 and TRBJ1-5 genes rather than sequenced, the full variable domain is GAGVSQSPSNKVTEKGKDVELRCDPISGHTALYWYRQSLGQGLEFLIYFQGNSAPDKSGLPSDRFSAERTGGSVSTLTIQRTQQEDSAVYLCASSSRLRDRGLQPQHFGDGTRLSIL.